This T cell receptor beta chain was sequenced in a study of blood T cell repertoires in COVID-19. About the study: The United States, Italy and Spain supplied acute and convalescent COVID-19 samples. Sample material is recorded as cDNA or gDNA derived from T cells, B-cell-depleted T cells, or PBMCs.

Authors' methods: Cell counts per sample came from amplifying reference gene primers. Sequencing used immunoSEQ multiplex PCR; TCRdb keeps in-frame clones, though not all of them. V and J calls and clone size are copied from that table; D and trimming were computed from the DNA. This table holds approximately 220,000 clones, about 85% found once. All enrollees were roughly 18 to 100 years old and from about 24 US areas. This CDR3 contains 14 residues. V dropped 4 bases and J dropped 3 bases, with 12 bases sitting between them. Germline V gene sequence: CDR1 SGHKS, CDR2 YYEKEE (reference sequence). The source material was PBMCs or T cells enriched from blood (not recorded which). The chain combines TRBV5-5 with TRBJ2-3; maybe TRBD2 (6 bases). This TCR was sampled from a man aged 35-49 years who had recovered from COVID-19. This CDR3 reads CASSPLGGTDTQYF. CDR3 coding DNA: TGTGCCAGCAGCCCCCTCGGGGGAACAGATACGCAGTATTTT.